Each of the 14 T cell receptor beta chains below was sequenced from the same sample in a study of T-cell reconstitution after alpha-beta-depleted transplantation in children. The TCRbeta library was prepared with unique molecular identifiers. TCRdb ran MiXCR on the PCR reads and lists one entry per CDR3 protein. The sample consists of roughly 670,000 distinct CDR3 sequences, approximately 14% of them appearing once. The sequencing used PBMCs, collected before TCRalphabeta/CD19-depleted stem cell transplant. Receptors originate from a girl aged 2 to 10 with congenital amegakaryocytic thrombocytopenia, due to receive a stem cell transplant.

This clonotype was seen at least ten times. The chain joins TRBV10-2 to TRBJ2-3; 12 bases agree with TRBD2. The junction had 8 bases not matched to a gene; V was cut back by 4 bases and J by 9 bases. In germline, CDR1 is WSHSY, CDR2 SAAADI. The CDR3 is 15 residues long. The CDR3 DNA is TGCGCCAGCAGTGGGACTAGCGGGAAGGTTGGGACGCAGTATTTT. Its translation is CASSGTSGKVGTQYF.

The chain combines TRBV28 with TRBJ2-6; D is unresolved. This CDR3 spans 14 amino acids. The V and J ends lost 6 bases and 2 bases respectively, with 8 bases between them. The germline V gene has CDR1 MDHEN and CDR2 SYDVKM. Here the CDR3 DNA reads TGTGCCAGCAGCCGGGCTACTGGGGCCAACGTCCTGACTTTC. Translation: CASSRATGANVLTF.

The chain recombines TRBV10-3 with TRBJ2-2; 7 bases are a match to TRBD1. V dropped 4 bases and J dropped 6; count of bases not matched to a gene: 8. From germline, CDR1 is ENHRY and CDR2 SYGVKD. The CDR3 extends over 15 amino acids. The DNA of the CDR3 is TGTGCCATCAGTGGTCGACAGGGTCGGGCCGGGGAGCTGTTTTTT. This sequence encodes CAISGRQGRAGELFF.

The chain employs TRBV20-1 and TRBJ1-2; TRBD1 agrees at 7 bases. V was pared by 5 bases and J by 1 base, with 4 bases of the junction left unmatched. The CDR3 runs to 13 residues. The germline V gene encodes CDR1 DFQATT and CDR2 SNEGSKA (reference sequence). This CDR3 is CSADRQGNYGYTF. The CDR3 DNA reads TGCAGTGCTGACCGACAGGGTAACTATGGCTACACCTTC.

The genes are TRBV7-9 and TRBJ2-7, with D unclear. The V gene's germline CDR1 is SEHNR and CDR2 FQNEAQ (reference sequence). V was clipped by 2 bases and J by 3 bases, with 11 bases between them. This CDR3 spans 14 amino acids. CDR3 protein: CASSLFGGYYEQYF. The CDR3 nucleotides are TGTGCCAGCAGCTTATTTGGCGGTTACTACGAGCAGTACTTC. Looking up the rest from reference TRBV7-9 and TRBJ2-7 gives the full variable domain: DTGVSQNPRHKITKRGQNVTFRCDPISEHNRLYWYRQTLGQGPEFLTYFQNEAQLEKSRLLSDRFSAERPKGSFSTLEIQRTEQGDSAMYLCASSLFGGYYEQYFGPGTRLTVT.

This clonotype was seen more than once but under ten times. The chain links TRBV7-6 to TRBJ2-6; D is ambiguous. Germline V CDR1 and CDR2: SGHVS, FNYEAQ. The length of the CDR3 is 17 residues. Trimming stripped 5 bases from V and 0 bases from J, with 14 bases between. CDR3 loop: CASSPVVEASGANVLTF. DNA of the CDR3: TGTGCCAGCAGCCCAGTGGTTGAGGCCTCTGGGGCCAACGTCCTGACTTTC.

This clonotype occurred many times. The chain combines TRBV10-3 with TRBJ2-3; unclear D gene. This CDR3 is built from 14 residues. Between the trimmed V and J ends, which lost 3 bases and 4 bases, there was a span of 11 bases. CDR1 is ENHRY and CDR2 is SYGVKD in the germline V gene. CDR3 sequence: CAISDQLYSDTQYF. In DNA, the CDR3 is TGTGCCATCAGTGATCAACTTTATTCAGATACGCAGTATTTT.

This clonotype has just a few counts. The chain carries TRBV15 and TRBJ2-3; D is uncertain. The CDR3 loop spans 10 amino acids. The V gene's germline CDR1 is LNHNV and CDR2 YYDKDF (reference sequence). Trimming pared 9 bases from V and 6 bases from J, leaving 7 bases between. Written as DNA, the CDR3 is TGTGCCACTGGGGTCGATACGCAGTATTTT. Translated, it gives CATGVDTQYF.

This clonotype showed up many times. The chain employs TRBV5-1 and TRBJ1-5; 9 nucleotides agree with TRBD1. The V gene's germline CDR1 is SGHRS and CDR2 YFSETQ. The CDR3 runs 16 residues. V lost 1 base to trimming and J lost 5 bases; unmatched junction nucleotides: 7. CDR3 DNA: TGCGCCAGCAGCTTGATTCCGGGGACAGGGTATCAGCCCCAGCATTTT. This translates into CASSLIPGTGYQPQHF.

The sample holds many counts of this clonotype. This rearrangement joins TRBV6-5 to TRBJ2-2, with 9 positions matching TRBD2. Germline V gene sequence: CDR1 MNHEY, CDR2 SVGAGI. The V and J ends lost 2 bases and 7 bases, in that order; junction bases with no gene match: 11. The CDR3 is 17 residues long. In DNA, the CDR3 is TGTGCCAGCAGTTACGCGTCGGCTAGCGGGATTGTCGGGGAGCTGTTTTTT. Translated, it gives CASSYASASGIVGELFF.

This clonotype was seen at least ten times. CDR3 coding DNA: TGCGCCAGCAGCTTGGTGGCTAGCGGGACCTACGAGCAGTACTTC. This translates into CASSLVASGTYEQYF. The genes are TRBV5-1 and TRBJ2-7; TRBD2 matches at 9 bases. CDR3 size: 15 residues. From germline, CDR1 is SGHRS and CDR2 YFSETQ. The V gene end was trimmed by 0 bases and the J gene end by 2 bases; junction bases not matched to a gene: 3.

This clonotype was counted many times. This chain connects TRBV6-5 to TRBJ2-1; TRBD1 agrees at 7 bases. J lost 7 bases, V lost 3 bases, and 9 bases had no gene match. The CDR3 has 15 residues. CDR1 is MNHEY, CDR2 SVGAGI, per germline. The CDR3 reads CASSYFPQGTNEQFF. The DNA of the CDR3 is TGTGCCAGCAGTTATTTTCCACAGGGGACAAATGAGCAGTTCTTC.

On this clonotype itself: A junction end diverges from the germline sequence, so it may reflect a read error. The chain uses TRBV5-1 and TRBJ2-2; 10 nucleotides agree with TRBD2. CDR3 length equals 17 residues. The germline V gene encodes CDR1 SGHRS and CDR2 YFSETQ. The CDR3 reads CASGTSSAGGNTRELFF. Written as DNA, the CDR3 is TGCGCCAGCGGAACCAGCTCAGCGGGAGGGAACACCCGGGAGCTGTTTTTT. Drawing the rest from reference TRBV5-1 and TRBJ2-2, the complete variable domain is KAGVTQTPRYLIKTRGQQVTLSCSPISGHRSVSWYQQTPGQGLQFLFEYFSETQRNKGNFPGRFSGRQFSNSRSEMNVSTLELGDSALYLCASGTSSAGGNTRELFFGEGSRLTVL.

This clonotype was counted ten times or more. Written as DNA, the CDR3 is TGTGCCAGCAGTTTAGGGCAGGGCCTTTGGGAGCAGTACTTC. Translation: CASSLGQGLWEQYF. The V and J genes are TRBV12-3 or TRBV12-4 and TRBJ2-7; D is possibly TRBD1 (5 bases). Trimming cost V 1 base and J 7 bases, with 14 bases left between them. The CDR3 extends over 14 amino acids.